The 17 T cell receptor beta chains reported below all come from one sample, sequenced in a study of T cell changes during pregnancy in multiple sclerosis. Using immunoSEQ multiplex PCR, the repertoire was profiled, and TCRdb retains in-frame clones only, with some absent. The table records 78,000 or so clones, 75% to 95% of them present only once. This specimen was CD4+ T cells from peripheral blood mononuclear cells, taken before pregnancy. All receptors come from a female donor with multiple sclerosis, enrolled in a pregnancy study.

The chain couples TRBV5-1 to TRBJ2-1; tentative D call: TRBD1 (6 bases). The CDR3 is 17 residues long. Germline lookup yields CDR1 SGHRS and CDR2 YFSETQ. Trimming stripped 0 bases from V and 7 bases from J, with 20 bases between. The CDR3 protein is CASSLERGYPMGNEQFF. CDR3 coding DNA: TGCGCCAGCAGCTTGGAGAGGGGGTATCCGATGGGGAATGAGCAGTTCTTC.

The genes are TRBV2 and TRBJ1-6; a possible D gene is TRBD1 (5 bases). This CDR3 comprises 15 residues. The V end lost 3 bases, the J end lost 9 bases, and 15 bases lay between the germline ends. Germline CDR1 reads SNHLY; CDR2 reads FYNNEI. The CDR3 region is CASSDKGVYGSPLHF. The CDR3 DNA reads TGTGCCAGCAGTGATAAAGGGGTTTATGGTTCACCCCTCCACTTT.

The chain combines TRBV28 with TRBJ1-2, with D possibly matching TRBD1 (6 bases). The germline V gene encodes CDR1 MDHEN and CDR2 SYDVKM. Trimming removed 5 bases from V and 1 base from J, with 11 bases in between. The CDR3 loop spans 14 amino acids. The CDR3 region has the DNA TGTGCCAGCAGTCCAACAGGGTTTAACTATGGCTACACCTTC. Its protein is CASSPTGFNYGYTF.

The rearrangement joins TRBV15 to TRBJ1-1; no definite D call. This CDR3 spans 15 amino acids. Germline assignment: CDR1 LNHNV and CDR2 YYDKDF (reference sequence). The germline V and J ends were trimmed by 0 bases and 4 bases, with 12 bases remaining between them. DNA of the CDR3: TGTGCCACCAGCAGAGATAGAGGTAGAGGCACTGAAGCTTTCTTT. Its protein product is CATSRDRGRGTEAFF.

This chain connects TRBV6-6 to TRBJ2-2, with 11 positions matching TRBD2. This CDR3 is 16 amino acids long. CDR1 and CDR2 from the germline V gene are MNHNY and SVGAGI (reference sequence). The ends lost 6 bases at V and 2 bases at J; junction bases unmatched: 5. This chain's CDR3 is CASSRTSGGNTGELFF. DNA for the CDR3: TGTGCCAGCAGCCGAACTAGCGGGGGCAACACCGGGGAGCTGTTTTTT.

The chain employs TRBV7-9 and TRBJ2-7, with D possibly being TRBD2 (7 bases). The CDR3 covers 14 residues. The germline V gene encodes CDR1 SEHNR and CDR2 FQNEAQ (reference sequence). Trimming shortened V by 6 bases and J by 4 bases, and 16 bases separated the two germline ends. The CDR3 coding sequence is TGTGCCAGCAGTTCTCAGGGGAGGGGATACGAGCAGTACTTC. Protein sequence: CASSSQGRGYEQYF.

The chain employs TRBV28 and TRBJ1-5; 7 nucleotides align to TRBD1. V lost 6 bases to trimming and J lost 7 bases; unmatched junction nucleotides: 18. The CDR3 is made up of 17 amino acids. The germline CDR1 and CDR2 sequences are MDHEN and SYDVKM. Here the CDR3 DNA reads TGTGCCAGCAGAAGCCTAGACAGGGTCAGGCAGGTACAGCCCCAGCATTTT. Protein sequence: CASRSLDRVRQVQPQHF.

The chain joins TRBV23-1 to TRBJ1-3, with D unresolved. TRBV23-1 is treated as an ORF (open reading frame) with a function not yet certain. Trimming took off 5 bases at V and 4 bases at J, with 24 bases between the two ends. The CDR3 is 18 amino acids. The CDR3 region is CASSYAVSRDISGNTIYF. As DNA, the CDR3 is TGCGCCAGCAGTTACGCCGTTTCACGAGATATCTCCGGAAACACCATATATTTT.

The J gene is TRBJ2-6, the V gene TRBV5-1; D unresolved. The CDR3 extends over 16 amino acids. CDR1 is SGHRS, CDR2 YFSETQ, per germline. V was cut by 4 bases and J by 0 bases, with 11 bases left in between. The DNA for the CDR3 is TGCGCCAGCAGCGACGGGTCGCACTCTGGGGCCAACGTCCTGACTTTC. It codes for CASSDGSHSGANVLTF.

The chain recombines TRBV4-1 with TRBJ2-5; 14 bases are shared with TRBD2. Germline CDR1 reads MGHRA; CDR2 reads YSYEKL. The trim removed 3 bases at V and 7 bases at J, leaving 4 bases unmatched. The CDR3 sequence is 15 residues long. The CDR3 DNA reads as TGCGCCAGCAGCCAGGGACTAGCGGGAGCAGGGACCCAGTACTTC. Translating gives CASSQGLAGAGTQYF.

This chain joins TRBV2 and TRBJ1-2, with 8 bases matching TRBD1. The V and J ends lost 6 bases and 8 bases, in that order; junction bases with no gene match: 5. The CDR3 loop spans 12 amino acids. The germline gives CDR1 SNHLY, CDR2 FYNNEI. The CDR3 bases are TGTGCCAGCAGGGGGGACAGGTCGGGCTACACCTTC. Protein: CASRGDRSGYTF.

The rearrangement links TRBV29-1 to TRBJ1-4, with 8 bases matching TRBD1. This CDR3 spans 14 amino acids. V was clipped by 4 bases and J by 6 bases; unmatched bases: 7. Germline CDR1 is SQVTM and CDR2 is ANQGSEA. CDR3 protein: CSVVGSGQDEKLFF. The CDR3 bases are TGCAGCGTTGTTGGTTCGGGACAGGATGAAAAACTGTTTTTT.

CDR3 sequence (DNA): TGCGCCAGCAGCGTACCGGGACAGCTGCCCAATGAGCAGTTCTTC. This gives the protein CASSVPGQLPNEQFF. V is TRBV10-1 and J is TRBJ2-1, with 7 bases that match TRBD1. After removal of 6 bases from V and 6 bases from J, the junction contained 11 bases not matched to a gene. The CDR3 runs 15 residues. Germline V gives CDR1 WNHNN, CDR2 SYGVQD (reference sequence).

This chain uses TRBV2 with TRBJ2-2; a possible D gene is TRBD2 (5 bases). V lost 8 bases and J lost 6, with 16 bases in between. CDR3 size: 14 residues. Germline loops: CDR1 SNHLY, CDR2 FYNNEI. The CDR3 region has the DNA TGTGCCAGCTTTGCGGGCGGTGTGGCCGGGGAGCTGTTTTTT. As protein: CASFAGGVAGELFF.

The chain has TRBV6-1 and TRBJ2-3; D not resolved. V was shortened by 2 bases and J by 5 bases, with 5 bases between the two germline ends. This CDR3 contains 12 residues. Germline V gene sequence: CDR1 MNHNS, CDR2 SASEGT. The CDR3 DNA reads as TGTGCCAGCAGTGAATCCGGAGATACGCAGTATTTT. It translates to CASSESGDTQYF.

This sequence joins TRBV6-5 and TRBJ1-6; D ambiguous. The V end was cut by 7 bases, the J end by 6 bases, with 10 bases between. This CDR3 has 13 residues. The germline V gene has CDR1 MNHEY and CDR2 SVGAGI. CDR3 sequence (DNA): TGTGCCAGCATGCGGGGAATTAATTCACCCCTCCACTTT. This translates into CASMRGINSPLHF.

The chain joins TRBV5-1 to TRBJ2-7, with TRBD1 matching over 9 bases. CDR1 SGHRS and CDR2 YFSETQ come from the germline V gene. V was pared by 4 bases and J by 7 bases, with 9 bases of the junction left unmatched. This CDR3 contains 14 residues. CDR3 in amino acids: CASSVGQGGLEQYF. CDR3 DNA sequence: TGCGCCAGCAGCGTGGGACAGGGAGGACTTGAGCAGTACTTC.